The 22 T cell receptor beta chains presented below share a single source sample, sequenced in a study of regulatory T cells in long-lasting Graves disease. Time point here: persistent/refractory GD, antithyroid drugs over 5 years with positive TRAb. Isolated PBMC RNA provided the starting material for the TCR library. To make TCR beta libraries, researchers used iRepertoire HTBI primers and Arm-PCR of CDR3 regions. In TCRdb, the multiplex PCR reads were re-called with MiXCR into one record per CDR3 protein. Among roughly 500,000 distinct CDR3 sequences, 20% to 25% were seen once, and the ten largest hold over 7.5%. Sequenced material: peripheral blood mononuclear cells (PBMCs), taken when the disease was refractory, from a patient treated with antithyroid drugs. These receptors all come from a female donor with Graves disease.

This clonotype has just a few counts. The chain couples TRBV30 to TRBJ1-5; no firm D call. This CDR3 contains 13 residues. With 0 bases removed from V and 7 bases from J, the gap between germline ends came to 10 bases. Per the germline V gene, CDR1 is GTSNPN and CDR2 is SVGIG (reference sequence). CDR3 coding DNA: TGTGCCTGGAGTGTAGATAATCAGCAGCCCCAGCATTTT. It yields the protein CAWSVDNQQPQHF.

The J gene is TRBJ2-1, the V gene TRBV11-2; TRBD2 agrees at 9 bases. The CDR3 extends over 16 amino acids. CDR1 is SGHAT, CDR2 FQNNGV, per germline. J gave up 4 bases and V 4 bases, and 8 bases lay outside the gene matches. Here the CDR3 DNA reads TGTGCCAGCAGCTCCTCGCTGACTAGCGGATACAATGAGCAGTTCTTC. Translation gives CASSSSLTSGYNEQFF.

The chain has TRBV4-2 and TRBJ2-4, with TRBD1 matching over 7 bases. There are 19 residues in the CDR3. The ends lost 3 bases at V and 0 bases at J; junction bases unmatched: 14. Germline V lookup: CDR1 LGHNA, CDR2 YNFKEQ. CDR3 nucleotides: TGTGCCAGCAGCCAGGAAGGGTACGGACAGGTGATAGCCAAAAACATTCAGTACTTC. Protein: CASSQEGYGQVIAKNIQYF.

This clonotype was seen repeatedly, ten times or more. The V call is TRBV11-3, the J call TRBJ2-5; no firm D call. Germline CDR1 SGHNT, CDR2 YENEEA. V was pared by 0 bases and J by 5 bases, with 13 bases between. There are 15 residues in the CDR3. The CDR3 sequence is CASSLDGGVGETQYF. The CDR3 DNA is TGTGCCAGCAGCTTAGATGGTGGGGTAGGTGAGACCCAGTACTTC.

This clonotype has ten or more counts. The chain is built from TRBV2 and TRBJ1-1; 7 bases align to TRBD1. This CDR3 is 17 amino acids long. Germline V CDR1 and CDR2: SNHLY, FYNNEI. V gave up 5 bases and J gave up 3 bases; unmatched junction bases: 15. Written as DNA, the CDR3 is TGTGCCAGCAGTACTCTGTTTGGACAGGCGGTCGACACTGAAGCTTTCTTT. Amino acids: CASSTLFGQAVDTEAFF.

The V call is TRBV6-2 or TRBV6-3, the J call TRBJ1-5; D is ambiguous. The CDR3 extends over 13 amino acids. Trimming removed 4 bases from V and 4 bases from J, with 8 bases in between. Germline loops: CDR1 MNHEY, CDR2 SVGEGT. This CDR3 reads CASSSLINQPQHF. CDR3 in DNA: TGTGCCAGCAGTTCCTTGATTAATCAGCCCCAGCATTTT.

This clonotype was seen a few times. The chain joins TRBV29-1 to TRBJ2-3, with 8 bases identical to TRBD2. CDR1 is SQVTM, CDR2 ANQGSEA, per germline. Trimming removed 4 bases from V and 4 bases from J; junction bases left unmatched: 4. The CDR3 consists of 13 residues. This chain's CDR3 is CSVGSGSADTQYF. The CDR3 nucleotides are TGCAGCGTTGGGAGCGGGAGTGCAGATACGCAGTATTTT.

This clonotype was picked up many times. The rearrangement uses TRBV12-3 or TRBV12-4 and TRBJ2-7, with 7 bases matching TRBD2. The CDR3 has 14 residues. After removal of 6 bases from V and 3 bases from J, the junction contained 8 bases not matched to a gene. DNA for the CDR3: TGTGCCAGCAGAGCCCGGGGAGGGAACTACGAGCAGTACTTC. Translation: CASRARGGNYEQYF.

The DNA of the CDR3 is TGTGCCAGCAGTTACTCAGCGGGTGTAACAGATACGCAGTATTTT. This encodes CASSYSAGVTDTQYF. The rearrangement links TRBV6-2 or TRBV6-3 to TRBJ2-3; a possible D gene is TRBD2 (6 bases). The CDR3 has 15 residues. Germline V lookup: CDR1 MNHEY, CDR2 SVGEGT. V dropped 0 bases and J dropped 3 bases, with 10 bases sitting between them.

This chain uses TRBV27 with TRBJ1-1, with TRBD1 matching 7 bases. The CDR3 length is 17 residues. J was trimmed by 4 bases and V by 1 base; bases with no gene match: 12. The germline V gene has CDR1 MNHEY and CDR2 SMNVEV (reference sequence). The DNA of the CDR3 is TGTGCCAGCAGTTTATTGGGAACAACAGGGGCGGGCACTGAAGCTTTCTTT. Protein: CASSLLGTTGAGTEAFF.

About this clonotype: A much larger clone is a single base away; this may be a read error. J is TRBJ2-2 and V is TRBV28; 11 bases match TRBD2. CDR1 and CDR2 (germline): MDHEN, SYDVKM. This CDR3 spans 15 amino acids. CDR3 DNA sequence: TGTGCCAGCAGTCAACTAGCGGGAGACGTCGGGGAGCTGGTTTTT. Protein: CASSQLAGDVGELVF.

This clonotype showed up just a few times. The chain has TRBV2 and TRBJ2-7, with 9 bases matching TRBD1. This CDR3 is 17 amino acids long. Germline V CDR1 and CDR2: SNHLY, FYNNEI. Trimming at V came to 6 bases and at J to 7 bases, leaving 19 bases not matched to a gene. This CDR3 reads CASRDHRGTGLTSEQYF. Written as DNA, the CDR3 is TGTGCCAGCAGGGACCATAGAGGGACAGGGTTAACGAGTGAGCAGTACTTC.

This clonotype was recorded many times. The chain joins TRBV12-3 or TRBV12-4 to TRBJ1-2; 10 bases map to TRBD1. With V trimmed by 6 bases and J by 6 bases, 10 bases remained unmatched. This CDR3 comprises 15 residues. In DNA form, the CDR3 reads TGTGCCAGCAGCGCACCTGACAGGGGGCTTCATGGCTACACCTTC. Protein: CASSAPDRGLHGYTF.

This clonotype was seen at least ten times. The chain is built from TRBV12-3 or TRBV12-4 and TRBJ1-5, with unresolved D. The V end lost 1 base, the J end lost 6 bases, and 4 bases lay between the germline ends. The CDR3 contains 12 residues. The CDR3 bases are TGTGCCAGCAGTTTAGAGGGTCAGCCCCAGCATTTT. This encodes CASSLEGQPQHF.

This clonotype was detected ten times or more. This chain uses TRBV6-1 with TRBJ2-7; D gene unclear. Germline values: CDR1 MNHNS, CDR2 SASEGT. The V gene lost 2 bases and the J gene lost 6 bases, with 11 bases spanning the gap. This CDR3 has 13 amino acids. The CDR3 sequence is CASSEPNVSEQYF. CDR3 DNA sequence: TGTGCCAGCAGTGAACCTAACGTGAGCGAGCAGTACTTC.

This clonotype was observed a few times. The J gene is TRBJ2-2, the V gene TRBV6-5, with 7 bases lining up with TRBD2. J lost 0 bases, V lost 2 bases, and 9 bases had no gene match. Germline CDR1 reads MNHEY; CDR2 reads SVGAGI. The CDR3 runs to 18 residues. CDR3 region: CASSYLVGGGANTGELFF. DNA of the CDR3: TGTGCCAGCAGTTACCTAGTGGGGGGAGGGGCGAACACCGGGGAGCTGTTTTTT.

This clonotype was observed many times. V usage is TRBV7-3 and J usage is TRBJ2-7; D gene uncertain. In germline, CDR1 is SGHTA, CDR2 FQGTGA. The CDR3 is 15 residues long. V shed 5 bases and J shed 0 bases, with 14 bases lying between them. The CDR3: CASSPVGESSYEQYF. CDR3 nucleotides: TGTGCCAGCAGCCCCGTGGGCGAGAGCTCCTACGAGCAGTACTTC. Filled out from reference TRBV7-3 and TRBJ2-7, the complete variable domain reads GAGVSQTPSNKVTEKGKYVELRCDPISGHTALYWYRQSLGQGPEFLIYFQGTGAADDSGLPNDRFFAVRPEGSVSTLKIQRTERGDSAVYLCASSPVGESSYEQYFGPGTRLTVT.

The CDR3 is CASIDGSSYNEQFF. CDR3 sequence (DNA): TGTGCCAGCATCGATGGCAGTTCCTACAATGAGCAGTTCTTC. The V and J genes are TRBV2 and TRBJ2-1; D is uncertain. V gave up 7 bases and J gave up 1 base, with 11 bases separating them. Germline lookup yields CDR1 SNHLY and CDR2 FYNNEI. The CDR3 spans 14 residues.

This clonotype turned up a few times. The V call is TRBV10-3, the J call TRBJ2-2; TRBD2 aligns across 10 bases. The CDR3 length is 17 residues. Germline V lookup: CDR1 ENHRY, CDR2 SYGVKD. After removal of 0 bases from V and 1 base from J, the junction contained 2 bases not matched to a gene. The CDR3 region has the DNA TGTGCCATCAGTGAGTCGGTAGCGGGAGGGAACACCGGGGAGCTGTTTTTT. Amino acids: CAISESVAGGNTGELFF.

At least ten counts were recorded for this clonotype. The J gene is TRBJ2-7, the V gene TRBV7-6, with TRBD2 identical over 12 bases. Germline assignment: CDR1 SGHVS and CDR2 FNYEAQ. CDR3 length equals 14 residues. V was pared by 4 bases and J by 4 bases, with 2 bases of the junction left unmatched. CDR3 coding DNA: TGTGCCAGCAGCTACCTAGCGGGAGGGTACGAGCAGTACTTC. This encodes CASSYLAGGYEQYF.

The rearrangement joins TRBV4-1 to TRBJ1-1; unclear D gene. This CDR3 comprises 16 residues. In germline, CDR1 is MGHRA, CDR2 YSYEKL. V was shortened by 1 base and J by 8 bases, with 20 bases between the two germline ends. As DNA, the CDR3 is TGCGCCAGCAGCCAAGCCTCGCCTGGAAGGTGGCAGGAAGCTTTCTTT. Protein: CASSQASPGRWQEAFF.

The chain employs TRBV4-1 and TRBJ2-7, with a tentative D call TRBD1 (5 bases). Germline assignment: CDR1 MGHRA and CDR2 YSYEKL. This CDR3 comprises 13 residues. Trimming left V 9 bases short and J 7 bases short, with 19 bases between. Written as DNA, the CDR3 is TGCGCCAGTGGGGCAGGCCTTTTTGAAGAGCAGTACTTC. This sequence encodes CASGAGLFEEQYF.